This entry lists 27 T cell receptor beta chains sequenced from one sample in a study of CD8 T cells in ankylosing spondylitis. One entry per CDR3 protein, called by TCRdb with MiXCR from the 5' RACE reads. The repertoire includes under 300,000 distinct CDR3 sequences, 18% of them detected once, and approximately 32% sits in the top ten. The specimen was blood, either unsorted or a sorted T cell fraction (not recorded which). These receptor sequences come from a male donor with ankylosing spondylitis or in good health (not recorded which).

The V gene is TRBV7-6, the J gene TRBJ2-3, with no clear D. The CDR3 is made up of 15 amino acids. Germline loops: CDR1 SGHVS, CDR2 FNYEAQ. V was shortened by 2 bases and J by 0 bases, with 9 bases between the two germline ends. The CDR3 DNA sequence: TGTGCCAGCAGCTTATGGTCCGCTAGCACAGATACGCAGTATTTT. Translation: CASSLWSASTDTQYF.

The chain is built from TRBV20-1 and TRBJ2-7; TRBD2 aligns across 10 bases. Per the germline V gene, CDR1 is DFQATT and CDR2 is SNEGSKA (reference sequence). The CDR3 has 15 amino acids. The V gene end was trimmed by 2 bases and the J gene end by 6 bases; junction bases not matched to a gene: 10. CDR3: CSARSASGSIGEQYF. The CDR3 DNA sequence: TGCAGTGCTAGATCTGCTAGCGGGAGTATCGGCGAGCAGTACTTC.

This clonotype showed up just once. The chain recombines TRBV12-5 with TRBJ2-5; D is uncertain. Germline loops: CDR1 LGHNT, CDR2 FRNRAP. The CDR3 is 13 amino acids. The ends were cut back, 2 bases at V and 2 bases at J, with 6 bases in the middle. CDR3 loop: CASGLSTQETQYF. Here the CDR3 DNA reads TGTGCTAGTGGTTTGTCCACACAAGAGACCCAGTACTTC. The full variable domain, with the rest looked up from reference TRBV12-5 and TRBJ2-5, is DARVTQTPRHKVTEMGQEVTMRCQPILGHNTVFWYRQTMMQGLELLAYFRNRAPLDDSGMPKDRFSAEMPDATLATLKIQPSEPRDSAVYFCASGLSTQETQYFGPGTRLLVL.

This clonotype has more than one count but fewer than ten. The chain employs TRBV6-2 or TRBV6-3 and TRBJ2-7, with D possibly matching TRBD2 (5 bases). CDR3 size: 14 residues. From germline, CDR1 is MNHEY and CDR2 SVGEGT. Between the trimmed V and J ends, which lost 8 bases and 2 bases, there was a span of 16 bases. The CDR3 reads CASLSGLSAYEQYF. CDR3 DNA sequence: TGTGCCAGCTTGAGCGGCTTATCGGCCTACGAGCAGTACTTC.

This clonotype was observed at least ten times. The chain has TRBV27 and TRBJ2-7, with 8 bases matching TRBD2. This CDR3 has 16 amino acids. Germline CDR1 reads MNHEY; CDR2 reads SMNVEV (reference sequence). V gave up 5 bases and J gave up 0 bases; unmatched junction bases: 9. CDR3 DNA sequence: TGTGCCAGCAGTCCCTCGGGAGGGCCGATCTCCTACGAGCAGTACTTC. Protein: CASSPSGGPISYEQYF.

This clonotype appeared a few times. V usage is TRBV19 and J usage is TRBJ2-7, with D perhaps given as TRBD1 or TRBD2 (5 bases each). The CDR3 totals 13 residues. Germline assignment: CDR1 LNHDA and CDR2 SQIVND (reference sequence). V lost 9 bases, J lost 0 bases, and 12 bases lay in between. The CDR3 DNA sequence: TGTGCCAGCACGGGACGGAGCTCCTACGAGCAGTACTTC. This translates into CASTGRSSYEQYF. Full variable domain (rest looked up from reference TRBV19 and TRBJ2-7): DGGITQSPKYLFRKEGQNVTLSCEQNLNHDAMYWYRQDPGQGLRLIYYSQIVNDFQKGDIAEGYSVSREKKESFPLTVTSAQKNPTAFYLCASTGRSSYEQYFGPGTRLTVT.

In its sample, this clonotype was seen many times. The chain joins TRBV5-1 to TRBJ2-3; D remains unclear. The ends were cut back, 0 bases at V and 5 bases at J, with 4 bases in the middle. Germline V gene lookup returns CDR1 SGHRS and CDR2 YFSETQ. The CDR3 contains 12 residues. In DNA, the CDR3 is TGCGCCAGCAGCTTGGAACGAGATACGCAGTATTTT. It encodes CASSLERDTQYF.

On this clonotype itself: This likely traces to a read error, being one base from a far larger clone. Here the CDR3 reads CASSLGGIEQFF. The CDR3 region has the DNA TGTGCCAGCAGCTTAGGAGGGATTGAGCAGTTCTTC. The gene calls are TRBV7-9 and TRBJ2-1; D is perhaps TRBD2 (5 bases). CDR3 length: 12 residues. Per the germline V gene, CDR1 is SEHNR and CDR2 is FQNEAQ (reference sequence). Between the trimmed V and J ends, which lost 1 base and 9 bases, there was a span of 7 bases.

This chain connects TRBV12-3 or TRBV12-4 to TRBJ2-6; D is unclear. The CDR3 length is 13 residues. The ends were cut back, 8 bases at V and 1 base at J, with 6 bases in the middle. CDR3 coding DNA: TGTGCCAGCTTAGGGTCTGGGGCCAACGTCCTGACTTTC. Its protein product is CASLGSGANVLTF.

J is TRBJ2-7 and V is TRBV6-2 or TRBV6-3, with TRBD1 matching 7 bases. With 0 bases clipped from V and 2 bases from J, the junction kept 7 bases outside the gene matches. The CDR3 covers 16 residues. From germline, CDR1 is MNHEY and CDR2 SVGEGT. CDR3 sequence reads: CASSYSSGTDPYEQYF. DNA for the CDR3: TGTGCCAGCAGTTACTCGTCCGGGACAGACCCCTACGAGCAGTACTTC.

The chain carries TRBV4-2 and TRBJ2-7, with D uncertain. The CDR3 totals 13 residues. Germline V gene data show CDR1 as LGHNA and CDR2 as YNFKEQ. V lost 1 base to trimming and J lost 3 bases, with 7 bases between them. This CDR3 reads CASSQGALYEQYF. The CDR3 nucleotides read TGTGCCAGCAGCCAAGGAGCTCTCTACGAGCAGTACTTC.

This clonotype was seen only a few times. The chain employs TRBV20-1 and TRBJ1-4; TRBD1 aligns across 7 bases. CDR3 length: 15 amino acids. Germline V CDR1 and CDR2: DFQATT, SNEGSKA (reference sequence). The trim removed 0 bases at V and 3 bases at J, leaving 4 bases unmatched. The CDR3 loop is CSARESGTANEKLFF. The CDR3 DNA reads TGCAGTGCTAGAGAAAGCGGGACAGCTAATGAAAAACTGTTTTTT.

This clonotype has a handful of counts. This chain connects TRBV7-9 to TRBJ2-7; D not certain. The germline V and J ends were trimmed by 3 bases and 9 bases, with 15 bases remaining between them. The CDR3 is 13 amino acids. Germline-derived CDR1 and CDR2 are SEHNR and FQNEAQ (reference sequence). The CDR3 DNA follows: TGTGCCAGCAGCTTCGAACCCGACCTGGGGCAGTACTTC. Amino acid sequence: CASSFEPDLGQYF. Based on the CDR3 plus reference TRBV7-9 and TRBJ2-7, the full variable domain is DTGVSQNPRHKITKRGQNVTFRCDPISEHNRLYWYRQTLGQGPEFLTYFQNEAQLEKSRLLSDRFSAERPKGSFSTLEIQRTEQGDSAMYLCASSFEPDLGQYFGPGTRLTVT.

This clonotype was found a few times. J is TRBJ1-1 and V is TRBV29-1; D is possibly TRBD1 (5 bases). Germline CDR1 is SQVTM and CDR2 is ANQGSEA. The CDR3 runs to 15 residues. The germline V and J ends were trimmed by 3 bases and 8 bases, with 22 bases remaining between them. The CDR3 coding sequence is TGCAGCGTTGATCAGGGACTCCCTGGGTCTAAAGAAGCTTTCTTT. It is translated as CSVDQGLPGSKEAFF.

The V call is TRBV12-3 or TRBV12-4, the J call TRBJ2-5, with TRBD2 matching 7 bases. The trim removed 2 bases at V and 1 base at J, leaving 7 bases unmatched. The CDR3 length is 16 residues. CDR3 loop: CASSLLTGGPQETQYF. Written as DNA, the CDR3 is TGTGCCAGCAGTTTATTAACGGGAGGCCCCCAAGAGACCCAGTACTTC.

The CDR3 loop reads CSASVRAFPKAFF. The CDR3 DNA sequence: TGCAGTGCTAGCGTCCGGGCCTTCCCGAAAGCTTTCTTT. The V gene is TRBV20-1, the J gene TRBJ1-1, with unresolved D. The CDR3 extends over 13 amino acids. Trimming shortened V by 3 bases and J by 9 bases, and 17 bases separated the two germline ends. Germline V gene data show CDR1 as DFQATT and CDR2 as SNEGSKA (reference sequence).

The chain couples TRBV29-1 to TRBJ2-5, with D maybe TRBD2 (6 bases). Germline V CDR1 and CDR2: SQVTM, ANQGSEA. Deletions cut 2 bases from V and 4 bases from J, with 29 bases between. This CDR3 has 19 amino acids. The CDR3 is CSVEMVREVAGLSLETQYF. CDR3 bases: TGCAGCGTTGAAATGGTTAGAGAGGTTGCGGGACTTAGCCTAGAGACCCAGTACTTC.

The genes are TRBV11-2 and TRBJ2-1; TRBD1 matches at 9 bases. Germline CDR1 reads SGHAT; CDR2 reads FQNNGV. The CDR3 runs to 17 residues. V lost 6 bases to trimming and J lost 3 bases; unmatched junction nucleotides: 12. CDR3 amino acids: CASSSGGRQGVYNEQFF. CDR3 DNA sequence: TGTGCCAGCAGTTCAGGAGGGAGACAGGGGGTCTACAATGAGCAGTTCTTC.

The chain has TRBV15 and TRBJ2-3, with D tentatively TRBD1 (5 bases). Germline V gene lookup returns CDR1 LNHNV and CDR2 YYDKDF (reference sequence). The germline V and J ends were trimmed by 0 bases and 0 bases, with 7 bases remaining between them. The CDR3 consists of 15 residues. CDR3 protein: CATSREGDSTDTQYF. The DNA of the CDR3 is TGTGCCACCAGCAGAGAAGGGGATAGCACAGATACGCAGTATTTT.

This clonotype was counted a few times. This chain connects TRBV7-2 to TRBJ2-3; D is perhaps TRBD2 (5 bases). The germline gives CDR1 SGHTA, CDR2 FQGNSA. V lost 2 bases and J lost 0, with 9 bases in between. This CDR3 region has 15 residues. CDR3 loop: CASSLRRASTDTQYF. CDR3 coding DNA: TGTGCCAGCAGCTTAAGGCGGGCCAGCACAGATACGCAGTATTTT.

This clonotype has more than one count but fewer than ten. The genes are TRBV6-2 or TRBV6-3 and TRBJ2-1; D possibly corresponds to TRBD2 (6 bases). Trimming stripped 4 bases from V and 6 bases from J, with 16 bases between. The CDR3 is 15 residues long. Germline CDR1 is MNHEY and CDR2 is SVGEGT. The CDR3 coding sequence is TGTGCCAGCAGTTCCTTGGGCCTAGCGCTCAATGAGCAGTTCTTC. Amino acid sequence: CASSSLGLALNEQFF.

This clonotype was found a few times. The gene calls are TRBV9 and TRBJ2-6, with D possibly being TRBD1 (6 bases). CDR1 is SGDLS, CDR2 YYNGEE, per germline. There are 17 residues in the CDR3. Trimming stripped 3 bases from V and 0 bases from J, with 13 bases between. CDR3 protein: CASSEDSSSSGANVLTF. The CDR3 nucleotides are TGTGCCAGCAGCGAGGACAGTTCCAGCTCTGGGGCCAACGTCCTGACTTTC.

The chain recombines TRBV4-1 with TRBJ2-7; 10 nucleotides agree with TRBD1. J gave up 0 bases and V 5 bases, and 7 bases lay outside the gene matches. Germline V lookup: CDR1 MGHRA, CDR2 YSYEKL. The CDR3 covers 16 residues. CDR3 region: CASSSGQGVHSYEQYF. The CDR3 DNA is TGCGCCAGCAGCTCAGGACAGGGGGTACACTCCTACGAGCAGTACTTC.

This clonotype showed up just a few times. J is TRBJ2-1 and V is TRBV12-3 or TRBV12-4, with D tentatively TRBD2 (6 bases). Trimming shortened V by 5 bases and J by 7 bases, and 12 bases separated the two germline ends. The CDR3 is 13 residues long. CDR3 sequence reads: CASSPAEGNEQFF. The CDR3 coding sequence is TGTGCCAGCAGTCCAGCGGAGGGGAATGAGCAGTTCTTC.

This clonotype has only a few counts. The CDR3 reads CASSYPTGSSYNEQFF. CDR3 in DNA: TGTGCCAGCAGTTACCCAACAGGGAGCTCCTACAATGAGCAGTTCTTC. The chain links TRBV6-5 to TRBJ2-1, with D tentatively TRBD1 (6 bases). CDR3 length equals 16 residues. CDR1 and CDR2 from the germline V gene are MNHEY and SVGAGI. V lost 2 bases, J lost 0 bases, and 11 bases lay in between.

V gene TRBV12-3 or TRBV12-4 combines with J gene TRBJ2-7; 7 nucleotides align to TRBD1. There are 16 residues in the CDR3. V shed 2 bases, J shed 2 bases, and the junction held 9 bases outside the gene matches. CDR3 in amino acids: CASSLPIGDRAYEQYF. In nucleotides, the CDR3 is TGTGCCAGCAGTTTACCCATTGGGGACAGAGCCTACGAGCAGTACTTC.

The chain combines TRBV3-1 with TRBJ2-7; 9 bases map to TRBD2. V shed 3 bases and J 5 bases; nucleotides not matched to a gene: 5. Germline V gene sequence: CDR1 LGHDT, CDR2 YNNKEL (reference sequence). This CDR3 spans 14 amino acids. The CDR3 reads CASSHPGLAHEQYF. For the CDR3, the DNA is TGTGCCAGCAGCCACCCGGGACTAGCCCACGAGCAGTACTTC.